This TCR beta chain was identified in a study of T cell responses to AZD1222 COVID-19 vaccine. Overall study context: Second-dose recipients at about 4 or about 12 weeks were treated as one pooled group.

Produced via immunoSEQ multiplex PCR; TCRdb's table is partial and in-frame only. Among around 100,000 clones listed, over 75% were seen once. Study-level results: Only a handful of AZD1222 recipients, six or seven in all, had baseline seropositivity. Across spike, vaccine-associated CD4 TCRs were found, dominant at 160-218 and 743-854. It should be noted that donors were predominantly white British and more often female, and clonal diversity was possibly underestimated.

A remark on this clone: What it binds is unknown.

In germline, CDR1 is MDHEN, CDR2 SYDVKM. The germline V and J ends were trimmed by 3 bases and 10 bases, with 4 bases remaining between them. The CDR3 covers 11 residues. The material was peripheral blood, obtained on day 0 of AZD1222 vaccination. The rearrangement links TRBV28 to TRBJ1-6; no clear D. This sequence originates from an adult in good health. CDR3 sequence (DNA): TGTGCCAGCAGTTTGGGCTCACCCCTCCACTTT. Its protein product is CASSLGSPLHF.